The 30 T cell receptor beta chains listed next were all sequenced from one sample in a study of blood T cell repertoires in COVID-19. Clones were sequenced by immunoSEQ multiplex PCR, and TCRdb holds only the in-frame ones, with some missing. The sample lists about 56,000 clones, 84% occurring once. The source material was peripheral blood. The receptors come from a man aged 60-69 years with COVID-19, enrolled during active disease.

The chain combines TRBV30 with TRBJ1-1; 9 bases are a match to TRBD1. V trimming: 0 bases; J trimming: 11 bases; junction bases outside the gene matches: 4. Germline CDR1 reads GTSNPN; CDR2 reads SVGIG (reference sequence). The CDR3 totals 12 residues. CDR3 protein: CAWSVGTGPAFF. The CDR3 coding sequence is TGTGCCTGGAGTGTAGGGACAGGGCCGGCTTTCTTT.

The chain uses TRBV19 and TRBJ1-1; 9 bases are shared with TRBD1. Germline V gene data show CDR1 as LNHDA and CDR2 as SQIVND (reference sequence). CDR3 length: 14 amino acids. Trimming removed 5 bases from V and 1 base from J; junction bases left unmatched: 2. The CDR3 loop reads CASSQDRGNTEAFF. As DNA, the CDR3 is TGTGCCAGTAGTCAGGACAGGGGGAACACTGAAGCTTTCTTT.

J is TRBJ1-1 and V is TRBV5-6; 7 bases map to TRBD1. CDR3 size: 16 residues. The ends lost 4 bases at V and 7 bases at J; junction bases unmatched: 16. From germline, CDR1 is SGHDT and CDR2 YYEEEE. As DNA, the CDR3 is TGTGCCAGCAGCCCCCGACCCCGACAGGGTGGGGATGAAGCTTTCTTT. This codes for CASSPRPRQGGDEAFF.

This chain connects TRBV6-1 to TRBJ2-2, with 14 positions matching TRBD2. J gave up 4 bases and V 4 bases, and 5 bases lay outside the gene matches. Germline loops: CDR1 MNHNS, CDR2 SASEGT. The CDR3 is made up of 17 amino acids. The CDR3 DNA reads TGTGCCAGCAGTGCCCAGGGACTAGCGGGGGCCACCGGGGAGCTGTTTTTT. It encodes CASSAQGLAGATGELFF.

V and J are TRBV3-1 (or the pseudogene TRBV3-2) and TRBJ2-3; TRBD2 matches at 7 bases. This CDR3 has 15 amino acids. The V segment lost 1 base and the J segment 2 bases; nucleotides outside the gene matches: 3. From germline, CDR1 is LGHDT and CDR2 YNNKEL (reference sequence). The CDR3 sequence: CASSQGLAYTDTQYF. The CDR3 nucleotides read TGTGCCAGCAGCCAAGGACTAGCCTACACAGATACGCAGTATTTT.

This clone was seen only a few times. V usage is TRBV9 and J usage is TRBJ2-1; possible D gene TRBD2, 5 bases. Per the germline V gene, CDR1 is SGDLS and CDR2 is YYNGEE. V dropped 0 bases and J dropped 4 bases, with 8 bases sitting between them. This CDR3 comprises 14 residues. CDR3: CASSVAADYNEQFF. The CDR3 DNA reads as TGTGCCAGCAGCGTAGCAGCGGATTACAATGAGCAGTTCTTC. The whole variable domain, remainder taken from reference TRBV9 and TRBJ2-1, is DSGVTQTPKHLITATGQRVTLRCSPRSGDLSVYWYQQSLDQGLQFLIQYYNGEERAKGNILERFSAQQFPDLHSELNLSSLELGDSALYFCASSVAADYNEQFFGPGTRLTVL.

J is TRBJ1-2 and V is TRBV19; TRBD1 might be the D (5 bases). Trimming removed 7 bases from V and 7 bases from J, with 19 bases in between. This CDR3 comprises 14 residues. The germline CDR1 and CDR2 sequences are LNHDA and SQIVND (reference sequence). The CDR3 reads CASNGGGGRFGYTF. The CDR3 nucleotides read TGTGCCAGTAACGGCGGCGGGGGACGGTTTGGCTACACCTTC.

The chain recombines TRBV30 with TRBJ1-6; D gene unclear. Germline CDR1 GTSNPN, CDR2 SVGIG (reference sequence). The CDR3 has 14 amino acids. V lost 6 bases to trimming and J lost 10 bases, with 19 bases between them. The CDR3 DNA sequence: TGTGCCTGCGGGATCGACGCCGTCGTATCACCCCTCCACTTT. It encodes CACGIDAVVSPLHF.

V usage is TRBV6-6 and J usage is TRBJ2-2; possibly TRBD1 for D (5 bases). The CDR3 covers 14 residues. Germline V gene lookup returns CDR1 MNHNY and CDR2 SVGAGI (reference sequence). Trimming removed 2 bases from V and 7 bases from J, with 11 bases in between. CDR3 amino acids: CASSYLQANGELFF. In nucleotides, the CDR3 is TGTGCCAGCAGTTACCTACAGGCCAACGGGGAGCTGTTTTTT.

This clone appeared a few times. V usage is TRBV2 and J usage is TRBJ1-5; D gene unclear. Germline CDR1 is SNHLY and CDR2 is FYNNEI. This CDR3 region has 13 residues. Deletions cut 6 bases from V and 4 bases from J, with 10 bases between. The CDR3 DNA follows: TGTGCCAGCAGCTTACCTCTAAATCAGCCCCAGCATTTT. This encodes CASSLPLNQPQHF.

This chain joins TRBV6-5 and TRBJ1-3; 7 bases map to TRBD1. With 7 bases clipped from V and 4 bases from J, the junction kept 7 bases outside the gene matches. The CDR3 loop spans 14 amino acids. Germline V gene data show CDR1 as MNHEY and CDR2 as SVGAGI. The CDR3 DNA follows: TGTGCCAGCACCTTTGACAGGGTGGGAAACACCATATATTTT. This sequence encodes CASTFDRVGNTIYF.

The rearrangement joins TRBV3-1 (or the pseudogene TRBV3-2) to TRBJ2-3, with TRBD2 matching 15 bases. With 1 base clipped from V and 5 bases from J, the junction kept 4 bases outside the gene matches. Per germline, CDR1 LGHDT and CDR2 YNNKEL (reference sequence). This CDR3 has 17 amino acids. DNA of the CDR3: TGTGCCAGCAGCCAAGTTCTGGGACTAGCGGGAGGAGATACGCAGTATTTT. It encodes CASSQVLGLAGGDTQYF.

This chain uses TRBV6-5 with TRBJ1-2; D ambiguous. CDR1 MNHEY and CDR2 SVGAGI come from the germline V gene. V gave up 5 bases and J gave up 3 bases, with 10 bases separating them. This CDR3 has 13 amino acids. CDR3 coding DNA: TGTGCCAGCAGTCGTACAGACGACTATGGCTACACCTTC. Residues: CASSRTDDYGYTF.

V is TRBV5-4 and J is TRBJ1-6; 8 bases align to TRBD1. Germline lookup yields CDR1 SGHNT and CDR2 YYREEE (reference sequence). This CDR3 contains 16 residues. Trimming removed 0 bases from V and 6 bases from J; junction bases left unmatched: 5. The CDR3 loop is CASSLGGGQVNSPLHF. The CDR3 DNA reads TGTGCCAGCAGCTTGGGGGGGGGACAGGTTAATTCACCCCTCCACTTT. Drawing the rest from reference TRBV5-4 and TRBJ1-6, the complete variable domain is ETGVTQSPTHLIKTRGQQVTLRCSSQSGHNTVSWYQQALGQGPQFIFQYYREEENGRGNFPPRFSGLQFPNYSSELNVNALELDDSALYLCASSLGGGQVNSPLHFGNGTRLTVT.

The chain combines TRBV6-5 with TRBJ2-7, with D possibly TRBD1 on 5 matching bases. Trimming cost V 5 bases and J 3 bases, with 17 bases left between them. There are 15 residues in the CDR3. Germline V lookup: CDR1 MNHEY, CDR2 SVGAGI. DNA of the CDR3: TGTGCCAGCAGTCCTTCCCTCCCCCAGGGCTACGAGCAGTACTTC. Translated, it gives CASSPSLPQGYEQYF.

The chain has TRBV19 and TRBJ1-1; D is unresolved. Germline V CDR1 and CDR2: LNHDA, SQIVND (reference sequence). With 0 bases removed from V and 6 bases from J, the gap between germline ends came to 11 bases. The CDR3 totals 14 residues. CDR3 sequence (DNA): TGTGCCAGTAGTATAGAACAGCCTCGGCCTGAAGCTTTCTTT. This encodes CASSIEQPRPEAFF.

The chain combines TRBV7-9 with TRBJ2-3; tentatively, D is TRBD2 (6 bases). Trimming stripped 11 bases from V and 2 bases from J, with 14 bases between. The CDR3 extends over 13 amino acids. The germline gives CDR1 SEHNR, CDR2 FQNEAQ (reference sequence). The CDR3 DNA reads TGTGCCGGCGCGGGGACTCACACAGATACGCAGTATTTT. As protein: CAGAGTHTDTQYF.

This chain connects TRBV24-1 to TRBJ2-1; 11 bases line up with TRBD2. CDR1 and CDR2 (germline): KGHDR, SFDVKD. The V gene end was trimmed by 3 bases and the J gene end by 3 bases; junction bases not matched to a gene: 3. This CDR3 contains 16 residues. The CDR3, as DNA: TGTGCCACCAGTGATGGGGGACTAGCGGTCTACAATGAGCAGTTCTTC. Amino acids: CATSDGGLAVYNEQFF.

Remarks on this clone: At the DNA level, this CDR3 is encoded by other sequences in the same sample as well. The rearrangement joins TRBV19 to TRBJ1-5, with 11 positions matching TRBD1. Trimming cost V 10 bases and J 5 bases; bases outside gene matches: 10. This CDR3 is built from 15 residues. Germline V gives CDR1 LNHDA, CDR2 SQIVND (reference sequence). This CDR3 is CAIHEGQGVHQPQHF. The CDR3 DNA follows: TGTGCCATCCACGAGGGACAGGGGGTTCATCAGCCCCAGCATTTT.

The genes are TRBV11-2 and TRBJ1-5; weak D call: TRBD1 (5 bases). The CDR3 is made up of 13 amino acids. The V end lost 1 base, the J end lost 7 bases, and 8 bases lay between the germline ends. Germline lookup yields CDR1 SGHAT and CDR2 FQNNGV. DNA of the CDR3: TGTGCCAGCAGCTTAGGGGGGGGGCAGCCCCAGCATTTT. This codes for CASSLGGGQPQHF.

The chain has TRBV19 and TRBJ2-5; TRBD1 agrees at 7 bases. CDR1 is LNHDA, CDR2 SQIVND, per germline (reference sequence). The V and J ends lost 5 bases and 2 bases, in that order; junction bases with no gene match: 8. This CDR3 has 15 residues. This CDR3 is CASSALTGAQETQYF. The CDR3 DNA is TGTGCCAGTAGTGCCCTTACAGGGGCTCAAGAGACCCAGTACTTC. The whole variable domain, remainder taken from reference TRBV19 and TRBJ2-5, is DGGITQSPKYLFRKEGQNVTLSCEQNLNHDAMYWYRQDPGQGLRLIYYSQIVNDFQKGDIAEGYSVSREKKESFPLTVTSAQKNPTAFYLCASSALTGAQETQYFGPGTRLLVL.

This rearrangement joins TRBV2 to TRBJ2-7; D is possibly TRBD1 (5 bases). The CDR3 spans 12 residues. Per germline, CDR1 SNHLY and CDR2 FYNNEI. The germline V and J ends were trimmed by 6 bases and 4 bases, with 10 bases remaining between them. Here the CDR3 reads CASRATEYEQYF. CDR3 nucleotide sequence: TGTGCCAGCAGAGCGACAGAATACGAGCAGTACTTC.

The chain recombines TRBV10-1 with TRBJ2-7; maybe TRBD2 (5 bases). Trimming removed 0 bases from V and 6 bases from J, with 6 bases in between. CDR3 length: 12 amino acids. Germline V gene sequence: CDR1 WNHNN, CDR2 SYGVQD (reference sequence). CDR3 protein: CASSESEGEQYF. The DNA of the CDR3 is TGCGCCAGCAGTGAGTCAGAGGGCGAGCAGTACTTC.

The V gene is TRBV7-6, the J gene TRBJ1-3; no clear D. The CDR3 sequence is 17 residues long. In germline, CDR1 is SGHVS, CDR2 FNYEAQ. V was clipped by 1 base and J by 1 base, with 14 bases between them. For the CDR3, the DNA is TGTGCCAGCAGCTTAGATGTCGGGGTCTTTTCTGGAAACACCATATATTTT. Translating gives CASSLDVGVFSGNTIYF.

The CDR3, as DNA: TGTGCCAGCAGACCCACGGCCGCGAGCGCGCAGTTCTTC. Residues: CASRPTAASAQFF. This chain joins TRBV6-5 and TRBJ2-1; D is uncertain. The germline gives CDR1 MNHEY, CDR2 SVGAGI. The V gene lost 6 bases and the J gene lost 12 bases, with 18 bases spanning the gap. The CDR3 is made up of 13 amino acids.

V is TRBV5-5 and J is TRBJ2-2; TRBD1 is a possible D gene (5 bases). Trimming took 0 bases from V and 6 from J, leaving 18 bases between them. Germline V lookup: CDR1 SGHKS, CDR2 YYEKEE (reference sequence). This CDR3 has 17 residues. The CDR3: CASSLVAGLGSAGELFF. In DNA form, the CDR3 reads TGTGCCAGCAGCTTGGTTGCAGGGCTTGGCTCCGCCGGGGAGCTGTTTTTT.

The DNA of the CDR3 is TGCGCCAGCAGCTTGTCGAATGGGGGCCAGAATGAAAAACTGTTTTTT. This translates into CASSLSNGGQNEKLFF. The chain recombines TRBV5-1 with TRBJ1-4, with D maybe TRBD1 (6 bases). Germline loops: CDR1 SGHRS, CDR2 YFSETQ. The CDR3 has 16 residues. With 1 base removed from V and 5 bases from J, the gap between germline ends came to 15 bases.

J is TRBJ2-7 and V is TRBV5-1; D unresolved. V shed 1 base and J shed 6 bases, with 14 bases lying between them. The germline V gene has CDR1 SGHRS and CDR2 YFSETQ. CDR3 length: 14 amino acids. The CDR3 here is CASSLYVLVGEQYF. CDR3 DNA sequence: TGCGCCAGCAGCTTGTATGTCCTAGTTGGCGAGCAGTACTTC.

The chain has TRBV4-1 and TRBJ2-4, with 16 bases that match TRBD2. The CDR3 runs to 19 residues. Germline assignment: CDR1 MGHRA and CDR2 YSYEKL. V trimming: 2 bases; J trimming: 1 base; junction bases outside the gene matches: 5. CDR3: CASSQTGLAGGRAKNIQYF. CDR3 in DNA: TGCGCCAGCAGCCAAACGGGACTAGCGGGAGGGCGGGCCAAAAACATTCAGTACTTC.

Concerning this clone itself: Other DNA sequences of this sample code for an identical CDR3. The chain carries TRBV2 and TRBJ1-4, with TRBD1 identical over 7 bases. The CDR3 has 14 amino acids. Germline CDR1 and CDR2: SNHLY and FYNNEI. The V segment lost 1 base and the J segment 8 bases; nucleotides outside the gene matches: 4. The CDR3 protein is CASSEGTGWEKLFF. The CDR3 coding sequence is TGTGCCAGCAGTGAAGGGACAGGATGGGAAAAACTGTTTTTT.